This T cell receptor (beta chain) is drawn from a study of blood T cell repertoires in COVID-19. Here immunoSEQ multiplex PCR was the method, and the copy in TCRdb shows in-frame clones only, minus some. The sample holds 450,000 or so clones, 80% to 95% seen once. Germline V gene lookup returns CDR1 WNHNN and CDR2 SYGVQD (reference sequence). The J segment lost 2 bases and the V segment lost 0 bases, leaving 4 bases of the junction unmatched. The CDR3 spans 16 residues. The chain joins TRBV10-1 to TRBJ2-3; 8 bases fit TRBD1. The receptor comes from a man aged 18 to 29 who had recovered from COVID-19. The sequencing input was PBMCs or T cells enriched from blood (not recorded which). The CDR3 is CASSESRQGATDTQYF. The CDR3 DNA sequence: TGCGCCAGCAGTGAGTCGAGGCAGGGGGCCACAGATACGCAGTATTTT.